The rows below give T cell receptor beta chains drawn from one sample of a study of control samples from healthy donors and cancer patients. Generated by immunoSEQ multiplex PCR, the TCRdb table keeps only in-frame clones and is missing some. Of about 140,000 clones listed, around 92% are singletons. Input material: blood. The receptor source for this set is a man aged 30-40 years in good health. Each CDR3 is given with its conserved first and last residue. Fields, in order: CDR3 length, V gene, clone size, J gene, D gene, CDR3 DNA, CDR3 protein. D genes are given only for firm matches. Clone size is not always given. Where it is, it says once, few, many or a class for expanded clones.

>15|TRBV5-1|-|TRBJ1-3|-
TGCGCCAGCAGCCAAGGCCGGAGCTCTGGAAACACCATATATTTT
CASSQGRSSGNTIYF
>14|TRBV15|-|TRBJ2-1|-
TGTGCCACCAGCAGAGACGACGGGGGCAATGAGCAGTTCTTC
CATSRDDGGNEQFF
>16|TRBV7-3|once|TRBJ2-1|TRBD2
TGTGCCAGCAGCTTAAGGGCTAGCGGGGGTGTAGGTGAGCAGTTCTTC
CASSLRASGGVGEQFF
>13|TRBV15|-|TRBJ2-4|-
TGTGCCACCAGCTACTTTGGGGAAAACATTCAGTACTTC
CATSYFGENIQYF
>14|TRBV18|few|TRBJ2-7|-
TGTGCCAGCTCACCACAGTCAGGGGCCTACGAGCAGTACTTC
CASSPQSGAYEQYF
>14|TRBV28|-|TRBJ1-3|-
TGTGCCAGCAAAGGGGGAAGCTCTGGAAACACCATATATTTT
CASKGGSSGNTIYF
>16|TRBV9|-|TRBJ2-2|-
TGTGCCAGCAGCGTAGATGCCGGCGGATTGGGCGGGGAGCTGTTTTTT
CASSVDAGGLGGELFF
>15|TRBV19|-|TRBJ2-1|TRBD2
TGTGCCAGTAGTCCTAGCGGGGGGGCGTACAATGAGCAGTTCTTC
CASSPSGGAYNEQFF
>13|TRBV7-2|-|TRBJ1-5|TRBD1
TGTGCCAGCAGCGGGACAGGTTATCAGCCCCAGCATTTT
CASSGTGYQPQHF
>13|TRBV3-1/TRBV3-2|once|TRBJ1-1|-
TGTGCCAGCAGCCAGGTACTCGGGCACTCAGCTTTCTTT
CASSQVLGHSAFF
>15|TRBV6-2/TRBV6-3|-|TRBJ1-3|-
TGTGCCAGCAGTTACGCGGCAGTCTCTGGAAACACCATATATTTT
CASSYAAVSGNTIYF
>13|TRBV27|-|TRBJ1-3|-
TGTGCCAGCAGTTTCCGGGACGCGGACACCATATATTTT
CASSFRDADTIYF
>12|TRBV18|-|TRBJ1-5|-
TGTGCCAGCTCACAGGAAAATCAGCCCCAGCATTTT
CASSQENQPQHF
>15|TRBV6-5|-|TRBJ2-1|-
TGTGCCAGCGGGATACAGGCGAGCTCCTACAATGAGCAGTTCTTC
CASGIQASSYNEQFF
>12|TRBV19|-|TRBJ2-7|-
TGTGCCAGTAGTATAGGGGATCGGGAGCAGTACTTC
CASSIGDREQYF
>14|TRBV3-1/TRBV3-2|-|TRBJ1-2|TRBD1
TGTGCCAGCAGCCAAGATGCAGGGGGGGGTGGCTACACCTTC
CASSQDAGGGGYTF